The entry below describes one TCR beta chain. No antigen is known for it. The entry originates in a study of T cell repertoires in cytomegalovirus infection. Study-wide context: Public TCR beta signatures marked donors with CMV infection and the matching HLA. General study findings and limits: HLA-C-restricted CMV-specific TCR beta clonotypes prevailed in the ex vivo response.

One entry per CDR3 protein results from TCRdb running MiXCR on the reads. Of roughly 800,000 distinct CDR3 sequences listed, 25% to 35% are singletons. The specimen comprised cultured CD8+ T cells from PBMCs, sampled from culture after CMV antigen stimulation. The TCR comes from a human donor in good health (CMV status not recorded). Some clones in this sample may be carry-over from other donors' samples.

The CDR3 region has the DNA TGTGCCAGCAGCGGAGAGGGGTCTGGAAACACCATATATTTT. It encodes CASSGEGSGNTIYF. J is TRBJ1-3 and V is TRBV9, with D possibly matching TRBD1 (5 bases). From germline, CDR1 is SGDLS and CDR2 YYNGEE. Between the trimmed V and J ends, which lost 3 bases and 1 base, there was a span of 8 bases. The CDR3 extends over 14 amino acids.